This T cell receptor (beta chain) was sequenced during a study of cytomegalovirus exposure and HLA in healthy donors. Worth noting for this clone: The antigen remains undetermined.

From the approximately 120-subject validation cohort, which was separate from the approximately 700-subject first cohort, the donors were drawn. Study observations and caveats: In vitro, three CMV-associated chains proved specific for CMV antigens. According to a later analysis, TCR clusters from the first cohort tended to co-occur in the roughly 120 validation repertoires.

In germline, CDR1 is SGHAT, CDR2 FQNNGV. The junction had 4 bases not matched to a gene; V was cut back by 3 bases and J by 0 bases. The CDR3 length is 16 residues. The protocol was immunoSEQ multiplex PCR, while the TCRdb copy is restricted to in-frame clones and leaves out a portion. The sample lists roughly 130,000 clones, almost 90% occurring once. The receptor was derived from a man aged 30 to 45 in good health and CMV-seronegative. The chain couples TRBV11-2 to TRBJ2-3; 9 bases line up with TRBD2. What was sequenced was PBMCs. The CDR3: CASSFLAGTSTDTQYF. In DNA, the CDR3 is TGTGCCAGCAGCTTCCTAGCGGGAACTAGCACAGATACGCAGTATTTT.